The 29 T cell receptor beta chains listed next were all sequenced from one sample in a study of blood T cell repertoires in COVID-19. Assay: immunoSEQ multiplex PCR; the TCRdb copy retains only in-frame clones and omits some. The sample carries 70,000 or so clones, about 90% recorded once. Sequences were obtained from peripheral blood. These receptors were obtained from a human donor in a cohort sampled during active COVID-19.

The CDR3 coding sequence is TGTGCCAGCAGCCCGAAACCGGGACAGGGGGTGTATGGCTACACCTTC. This gives the protein CASSPKPGQGVYGYTF. The V call is TRBV7-8, the J call TRBJ1-2, with 11 bases fitting TRBD1. Germline V gene sequence: CDR1 SGHVS, CDR2 FQNEAQ. The CDR3 is made up of 16 amino acids. J gave up 5 bases and V 5 bases, and 10 bases lay outside the gene matches.

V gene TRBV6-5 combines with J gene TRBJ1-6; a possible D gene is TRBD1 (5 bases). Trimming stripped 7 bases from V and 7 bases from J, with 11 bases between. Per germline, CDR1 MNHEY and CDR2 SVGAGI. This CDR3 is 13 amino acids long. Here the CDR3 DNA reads TGTGCCAGCACCCTGGAGGGGAATTCACCCCTCCACTTT. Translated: CASTLEGNSPLHF.

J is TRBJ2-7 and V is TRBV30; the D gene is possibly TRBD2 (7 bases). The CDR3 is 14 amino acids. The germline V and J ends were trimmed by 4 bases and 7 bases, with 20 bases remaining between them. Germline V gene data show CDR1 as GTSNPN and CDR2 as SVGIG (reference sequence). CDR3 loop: CAWIRAGAPGEQYF. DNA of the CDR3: TGTGCCTGGATAAGGGCGGGGGCCCCGGGGGAGCAGTACTTC.

CDR3 amino acids: CAWTTGTNEKLFF. The CDR3 DNA reads TGTGCCTGGACGACAGGAACTAATGAAAAACTGTTTTTT. The chain couples TRBV30 to TRBJ1-4; perhaps TRBD1 as D (6 bases). Trimming cost V 4 bases and J 1 base, with 7 bases left between them. The CDR3 contains 13 residues. Germline CDR1 is GTSNPN and CDR2 is SVGIG (reference sequence). Full variable domain (outside the CDR3, taken from reference TRBV30 and TRBJ1-4): SQTIHQWPATLVQPVGSPLSLECTVEGTSNPNLYWYRQAAGRGLQLLFYSVGIGQISSEVPQNLSASRPQDRQFILSSKKLLLSDSGFYLCAWTTGTNEKLFFGSGTQLSVL.

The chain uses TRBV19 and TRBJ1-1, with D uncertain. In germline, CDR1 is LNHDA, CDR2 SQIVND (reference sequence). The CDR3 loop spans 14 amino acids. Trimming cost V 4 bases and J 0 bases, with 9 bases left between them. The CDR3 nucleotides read TGTGCCAGTAGTACGTCAACTTTGAACACTGAAGCTTTCTTT. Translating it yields CASSTSTLNTEAFF.

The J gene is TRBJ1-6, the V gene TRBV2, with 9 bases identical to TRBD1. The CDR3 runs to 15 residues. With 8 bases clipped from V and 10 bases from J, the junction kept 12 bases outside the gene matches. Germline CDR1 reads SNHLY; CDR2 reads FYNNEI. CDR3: CASAGRGQGLSPLHF. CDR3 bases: TGTGCCAGCGCCGGGAGGGGACAGGGTTTATCACCCCTCCACTTT.

CDR3 coding DNA: TGCAGCGTTGATACAGGACCCTATGGCTACACCTTC. Residues: CSVDTGPYGYTF. The chain joins TRBV29-1 to TRBJ1-2, with D possibly TRBD1 on 5 matching bases. The V gene's germline CDR1 is SQVTM and CDR2 ANQGSEA. This CDR3 is built from 12 residues. Trimming removed 3 bases at V and 4 bases at J, with 9 bases between. Full variable domain (rest looked up from reference TRBV29-1 and TRBJ1-2): SAVISQKPSRDICQRGTSLTIQCQVDSQVTMMFWYRQQPGQSLTLIATANQGSEATYESGFVIDKFPISRPNLTFSTLTVSNMSPEDSSIYLCSVDTGPYGYTFGSGTRLTVV.

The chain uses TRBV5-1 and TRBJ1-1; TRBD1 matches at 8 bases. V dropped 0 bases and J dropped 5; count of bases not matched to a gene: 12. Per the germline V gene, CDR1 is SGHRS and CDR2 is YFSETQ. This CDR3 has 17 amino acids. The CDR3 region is CASSLASPTGEETEAFF. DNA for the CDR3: TGCGCCAGCAGCTTGGCCAGCCCGACAGGGGAAGAAACTGAAGCTTTCTTT.

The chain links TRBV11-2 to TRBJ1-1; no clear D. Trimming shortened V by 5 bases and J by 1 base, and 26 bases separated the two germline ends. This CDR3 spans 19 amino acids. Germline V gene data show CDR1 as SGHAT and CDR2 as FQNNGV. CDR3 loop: CASSLFSLRKLTGNTEAFF. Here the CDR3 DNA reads TGTGCCAGCAGCCTCTTTTCCCTTCGGAAACTGACGGGGAACACTGAAGCTTTCTTT.

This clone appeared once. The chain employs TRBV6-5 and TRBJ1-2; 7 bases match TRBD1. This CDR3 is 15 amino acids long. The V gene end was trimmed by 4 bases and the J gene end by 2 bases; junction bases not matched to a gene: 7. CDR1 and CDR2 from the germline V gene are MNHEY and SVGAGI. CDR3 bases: TGTGCCAGCAGTTCCTACAGGGGCGAAAACTATGGCTACACCTTC. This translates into CASSSYRGENYGYTF.

CDR3 DNA sequence: TGCGCCAGCACTGGGGGACAGGCGCTAATGAACACTGAAGCTTTCTTT. Protein: CASTGGQALMNTEAFF. The chain recombines TRBV5-1 with TRBJ1-1; 8 bases map to TRBD1. Trimming took 6 bases from V and 0 from J; bases not matched to a gene: 10. The CDR3 is 16 residues long. Germline V gives CDR1 SGHRS, CDR2 YFSETQ. Full variable domain (rest looked up from reference TRBV5-1 and TRBJ1-1): KAGVTQTPRYLIKTRGQQVTLSCSPISGHRSVSWYQQTPGQGLQFLFEYFSETQRNKGNFPGRFSGRQFSNSRSEMNVSTLELGDSALYLCASTGGQALMNTEAFFGQGTRLTVV.

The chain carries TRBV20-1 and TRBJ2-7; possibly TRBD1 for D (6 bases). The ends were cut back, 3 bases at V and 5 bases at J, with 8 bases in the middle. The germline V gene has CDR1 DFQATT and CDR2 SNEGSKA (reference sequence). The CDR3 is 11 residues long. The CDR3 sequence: CSARAGDEQYF. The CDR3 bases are TGCAGTGCTAGGGCAGGGGACGAGCAGTACTTC.

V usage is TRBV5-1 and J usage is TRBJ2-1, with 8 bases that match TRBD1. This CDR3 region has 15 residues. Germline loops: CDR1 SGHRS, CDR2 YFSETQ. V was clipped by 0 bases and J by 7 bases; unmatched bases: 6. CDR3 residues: CASSLDRGIDNEQFF. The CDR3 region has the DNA TGCGCCAGCAGCTTGGACAGGGGGATTGATAATGAGCAGTTCTTC.

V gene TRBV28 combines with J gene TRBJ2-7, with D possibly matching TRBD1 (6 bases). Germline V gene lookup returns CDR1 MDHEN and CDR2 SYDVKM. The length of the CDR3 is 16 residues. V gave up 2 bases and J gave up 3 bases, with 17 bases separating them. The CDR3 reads CASSLHPGVNVYEQYF. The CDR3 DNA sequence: TGTGCCAGCAGTTTACATCCAGGGGTGAATGTCTACGAGCAGTACTTC.

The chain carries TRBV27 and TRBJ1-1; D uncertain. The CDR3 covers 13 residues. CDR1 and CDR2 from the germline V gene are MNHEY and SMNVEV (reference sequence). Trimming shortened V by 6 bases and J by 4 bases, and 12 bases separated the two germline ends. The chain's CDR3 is CASRGLSVTEAFF. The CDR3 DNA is TGTGCCAGCAGGGGCCTTTCAGTCACTGAAGCTTTCTTT.

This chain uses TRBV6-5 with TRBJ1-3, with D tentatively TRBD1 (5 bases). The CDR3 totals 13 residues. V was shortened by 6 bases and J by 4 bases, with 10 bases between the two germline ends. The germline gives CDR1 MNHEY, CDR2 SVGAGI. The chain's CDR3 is CASRGVEGNTIYF. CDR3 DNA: TGTGCCAGCAGAGGGGTTGAGGGAAACACCATATATTTT.

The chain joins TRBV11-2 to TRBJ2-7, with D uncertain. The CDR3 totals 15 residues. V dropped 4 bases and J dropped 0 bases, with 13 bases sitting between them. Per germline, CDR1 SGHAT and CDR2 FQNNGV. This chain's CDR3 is CASSSPRRSSYEQYF. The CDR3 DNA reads TGTGCCAGCAGCTCCCCACGACGGAGCTCCTACGAGCAGTACTTC.

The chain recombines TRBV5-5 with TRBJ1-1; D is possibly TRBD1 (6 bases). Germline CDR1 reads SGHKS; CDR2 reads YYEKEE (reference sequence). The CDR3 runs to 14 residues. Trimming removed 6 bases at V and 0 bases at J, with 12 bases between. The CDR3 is CASNFGQMNTEAFF. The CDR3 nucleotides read TGTGCCAGCAATTTTGGACAGATGAACACTGAAGCTTTCTTT.

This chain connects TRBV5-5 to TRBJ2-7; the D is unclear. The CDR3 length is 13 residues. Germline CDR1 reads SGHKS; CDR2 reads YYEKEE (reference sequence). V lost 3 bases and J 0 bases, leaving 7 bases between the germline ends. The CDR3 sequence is CASSSELSYEQYF. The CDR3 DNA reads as TGTGCCAGCAGCTCCGAACTCTCCTACGAGCAGTACTTC.

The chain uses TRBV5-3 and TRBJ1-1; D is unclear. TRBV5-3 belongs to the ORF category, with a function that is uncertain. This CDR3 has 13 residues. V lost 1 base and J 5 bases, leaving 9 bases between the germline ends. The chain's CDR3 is CARSLCLRTEAFF. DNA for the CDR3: TGTGCCAGAAGCTTGTGCCTTCGGACTGAAGCTTTCTTT.

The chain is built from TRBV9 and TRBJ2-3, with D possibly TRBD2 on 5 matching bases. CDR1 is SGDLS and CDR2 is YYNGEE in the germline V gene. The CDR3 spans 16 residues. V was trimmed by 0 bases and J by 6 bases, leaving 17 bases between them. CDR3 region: CASSVGARGSEDTQYF. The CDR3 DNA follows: TGTGCCAGCAGCGTAGGGGCTAGAGGGAGTGAGGATACGCAGTATTTT.

CDR3 loop: CASSLYRIQGVSGDGYTF. The CDR3 region has the DNA TGTGCCAGCAGCCTATACCGAATACAGGGTGTCTCTGGAGATGGCTACACCTTC. This chain links TRBV5-5 with TRBJ1-2, with D possibly matching TRBD1 (6 bases). CDR1 SGHKS and CDR2 YYEKEE come from the germline V gene (reference sequence). Trimming stripped 4 bases from V and 6 bases from J, with 28 bases between. The CDR3 has 18 amino acids. Using reference TRBV5-5 and TRBJ1-2 for the parts outside the CDR3, the full variable domain is DAGVTQSPTHLIKTRGQQVTLRCSPISGHKSVSWYQQVLGQGPQFIFQYYEKEERGRGNFPDRFSARQFPNYSSELNVNALLLGDSALYLCASSLYRIQGVSGDGYTFGSGTRLTVV.

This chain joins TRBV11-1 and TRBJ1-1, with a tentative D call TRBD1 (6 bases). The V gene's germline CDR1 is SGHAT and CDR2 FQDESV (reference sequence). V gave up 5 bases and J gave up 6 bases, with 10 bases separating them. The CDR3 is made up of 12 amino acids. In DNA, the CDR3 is TGTGCCAGCAGCCCGGGGGGCCCTGAAGCTTTCTTT. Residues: CASSPGGPEAFF.

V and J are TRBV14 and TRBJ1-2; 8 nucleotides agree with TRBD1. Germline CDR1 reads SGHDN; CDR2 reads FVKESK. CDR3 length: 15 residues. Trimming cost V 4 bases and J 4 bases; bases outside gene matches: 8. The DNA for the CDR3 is TGTGCCAGCAGCCTTGGACAGGGAGGAATCTATGGCTACACCTTC. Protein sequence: CASSLGQGGIYGYTF.

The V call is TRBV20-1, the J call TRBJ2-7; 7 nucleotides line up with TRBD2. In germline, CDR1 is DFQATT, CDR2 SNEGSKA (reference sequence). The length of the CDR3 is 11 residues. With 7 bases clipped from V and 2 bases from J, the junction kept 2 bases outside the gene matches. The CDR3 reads CSGLAAYEQYF. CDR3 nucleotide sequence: TGCAGTGGCCTAGCGGCCTACGAGCAGTACTTC.

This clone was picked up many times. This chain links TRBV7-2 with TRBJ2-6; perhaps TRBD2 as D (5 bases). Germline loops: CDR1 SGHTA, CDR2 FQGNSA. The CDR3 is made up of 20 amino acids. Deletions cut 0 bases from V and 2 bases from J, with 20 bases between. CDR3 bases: TGTGCCAGCAGCTTAGCCCGGGGTACTCCCCAACGGGCTGGGGCCAACGTCCTGACTTTC. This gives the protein CASSLARGTPQRAGANVLTF.

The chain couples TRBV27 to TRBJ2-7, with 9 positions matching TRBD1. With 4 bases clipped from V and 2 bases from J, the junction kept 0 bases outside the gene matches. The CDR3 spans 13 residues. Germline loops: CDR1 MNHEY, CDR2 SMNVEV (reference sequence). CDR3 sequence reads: CASSWDRAYEQYF. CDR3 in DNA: TGTGCCAGCAGTTGGGACAGGGCCTACGAGCAGTACTTC.

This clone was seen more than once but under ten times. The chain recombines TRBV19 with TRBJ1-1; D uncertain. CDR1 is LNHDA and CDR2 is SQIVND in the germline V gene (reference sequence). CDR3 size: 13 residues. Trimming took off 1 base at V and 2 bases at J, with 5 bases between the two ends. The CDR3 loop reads CASSIAENTEAFF. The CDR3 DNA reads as TGTGCCAGTAGTATAGCAGAAAACACTGAAGCTTTCTTT.

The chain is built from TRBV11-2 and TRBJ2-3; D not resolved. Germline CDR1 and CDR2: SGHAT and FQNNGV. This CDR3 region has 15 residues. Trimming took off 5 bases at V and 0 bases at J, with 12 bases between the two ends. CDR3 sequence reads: CASSRGRSSTDTQYF. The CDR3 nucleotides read TGTGCCAGCAGCCGTGGGCGCTCTAGCACAGATACGCAGTATTTT.